This is a list of T cell receptor beta chains from one sample in a study of cytomegalovirus exposure and HLA in healthy donors. The table came from immunoSEQ multiplex PCR; TCRdb's copy has only in-frame clones and leaves some out. Of over 110,000 clones in the sample, roughly 80% were seen once. Sample: PBMCs. The receptors were sampled from a female donor in good health and CMV-seronegative. CDR3s include the opening cysteine and the closing phenylalanine or tryptophan. A D gene is named only where the DNA matches it firmly. Rows may omit the clone size; those that give it use once, few, many or a size class.

d_call,j_call,clone_size,v_call,cdr3_aa,cdr3_nt
.,TRBJ1-5,.,TRBV7-2,CASSSTGIQPQHF,TGTGCCAGCAGCTCAACAGGGATTCAGCCCCAGCATTTT
TRBD1,TRBJ2-1,.,TRBV6-5,CASGKGRGSINEQFF,TGTGCCAGCGGGAAAGGCAGGGGGTCGATCAATGAGCAGTTCTTC
TRBD1,TRBJ1-2,.,TRBV7-9,CASSLAPRQGDGYTF,TGTGCCAGCAGCTTAGCCCCCCGACAGGGAGATGGCTACACCTTC
.,TRBJ2-3,few,TRBV15,CATKKEGFGTQYF,TGTGCCACCAAAAAGGAGGGGTTCGGTACGCAGTATTTT
.,TRBJ2-2,.,TRBV18,CASSPLEAGELFF,TGTGCCAGCTCACCACTAGAGGCCGGGGAGCTGTTTTTT
.,TRBJ1-3,.,TRBV30,CAWSLWTAPSGNTIYF,TGTGCCTGGAGTCTCTGGACAGCCCCCTCTGGAAACACCATATATTTT
.,TRBJ1-2,.,TRBV5-1,CASSLSGAFNYGYTF,TGCGCCAGCAGCTTAAGCGGGGCTTTTAACTATGGCTACACCTTC
TRBD1,TRBJ1-4,few,TRBV10-3,CATQPRTGENEKLFF,TGTGCCACCCAACCTAGGACAGGGGAAAATGAAAAACTGTTTTTT
.,TRBJ2-3,.,TRBV7-6,CASSLSGRAGTDTQYF,TGTGCCAGCAGCTTATCTGGCAGGGCGGGGACAGATACGCAGTATTTT
.,TRBJ2-7,once,TRBV5-1,CASKDSRNSYEQYF,TGCGCCAGCAAGGATAGCCGAAACTCCTACGAGCAGTACTTC
.,TRBJ1-1,.,TRBV18,CASSYQREAFF,TGTGCCAGCTCATATCAGCGTGAAGCTTTCTTT
TRBD1,TRBJ1-5,.,TRBV4-1,CASSPTGYSNQPQHF,TGCGCCAGCAGCCCGACAGGGTATAGCAATCAGCCCCAGCATTTT
.,TRBJ2-7,.,TRBV6-5,CASSLLGGEQYF,TGTGCCAGCAGCCTTCTCGGAGGCGAGCAGTACTTC
TRBD1,TRBJ1-5,.,TRBV15,CATSRADRGRENQPQHF,TGTGCCACCAGCAGAGCCGACAGGGGACGAGAGAATCAGCCCCAGCATTTT
TRBD2,TRBJ2-1,.,TRBV29-1,CSVVHPSGKPYNEQFF,TGCAGCGTCGTTCATCCTAGCGGGAAGCCCTACAATGAGCAGTTCTTC
.,TRBJ2-7,.,TRBV7-2,CASSLYYEQYF,TGTGCCAGCAGCCTTTACTACGAGCAGTACTTC
TRBD1,TRBJ2-7,.,TRBV28,CASSLGQGVRFGQYF,TGTGCCAGCAGTCTCGGACAGGGGGTTCGGTTCGGGCAGTACTTC
.,TRBJ1-1,.,TRBV6-6,CASSSGLMNTEAFF,TGTGCCAGCAGTTCCGGACTCATGAACACTGAAGCTTTCTTT
TRBD1,TRBJ2-7,.,TRBV27,CASSSPGQGNYEQYF,TGTGCCAGCAGTTCGCCGGGACAGGGGAACTACGAGCAGTACTTC
.,TRBJ2-1,.,TRBV5-1,CASSPSSRGEQFF,TGCGCCAGCAGCCCCTCAAGCCGGGGAGAGCAGTTCTTC